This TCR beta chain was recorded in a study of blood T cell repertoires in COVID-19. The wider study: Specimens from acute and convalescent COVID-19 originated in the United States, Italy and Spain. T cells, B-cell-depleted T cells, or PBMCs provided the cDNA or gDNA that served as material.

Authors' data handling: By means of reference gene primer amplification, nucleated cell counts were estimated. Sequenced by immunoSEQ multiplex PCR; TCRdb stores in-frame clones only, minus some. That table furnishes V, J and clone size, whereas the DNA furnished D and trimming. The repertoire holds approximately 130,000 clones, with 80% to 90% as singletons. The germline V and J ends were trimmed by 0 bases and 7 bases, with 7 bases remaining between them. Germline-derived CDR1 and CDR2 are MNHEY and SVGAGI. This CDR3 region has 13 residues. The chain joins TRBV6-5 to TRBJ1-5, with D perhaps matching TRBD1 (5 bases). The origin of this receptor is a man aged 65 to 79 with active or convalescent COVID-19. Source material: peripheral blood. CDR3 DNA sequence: TGTGCCAGCAGTTACTCAAGGGGCCAGCCCCAGCATTTT. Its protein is CASSYSRGQPQHF.